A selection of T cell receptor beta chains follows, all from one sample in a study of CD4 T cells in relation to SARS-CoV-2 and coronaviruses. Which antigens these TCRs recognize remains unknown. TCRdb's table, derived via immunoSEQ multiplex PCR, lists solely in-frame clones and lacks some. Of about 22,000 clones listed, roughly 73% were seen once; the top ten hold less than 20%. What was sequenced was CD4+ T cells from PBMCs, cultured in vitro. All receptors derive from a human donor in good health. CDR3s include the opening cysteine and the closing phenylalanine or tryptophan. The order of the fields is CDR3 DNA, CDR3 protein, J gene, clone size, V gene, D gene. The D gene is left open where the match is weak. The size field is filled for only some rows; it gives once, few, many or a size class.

DNA: TGTGCCAACCGTCCGAGGAGTAGCGGGTCACGAGAGCAGTTCTTC; CDR3: CANRPRSSGSREQFF; J: TRBJ2-1; size: -; V: TRBV2; D: TRBD2
DNA: TGTGCCACCAGTGACCCATTCTACAATGAGCAGTTCTTC; CDR3: CATSDPFYNEQFF; J: TRBJ2-1; size: -; V: TRBV24-1; D: -
DNA: TGTGCCAGCTCATCGCAGGGCAATGAGCAGTTCTTC; CDR3: CASSSQGNEQFF; J: TRBJ2-1; size: once; V: TRBV18; D: -
DNA: TGTGCCAGCAGCGTAGGGACAGGGGGGTTAGAGACCCAGTACTTC; CDR3: CASSVGTGGLETQYF; J: TRBJ2-5; size: -; V: TRBV9; D: TRBD1
DNA: TGTGCCAGCAGTGAAATGATAGACCTCAATGAGCAGTTCTTC; CDR3: CASSEMIDLNEQFF; J: TRBJ2-1; size: -; V: TRBV2; D: -
DNA: TGTGCCAGTAGTCTCATAGTTGGTACGCAGTATTTT; CDR3: CASSLIVGTQYF; J: TRBJ2-3; size: -; V: TRBV19; D: -
DNA: TGTGCCAGCTCACCAGTCTCTGAGAGCTCCTACGAGCAGTACTTC; CDR3: CASSPVSESSYEQYF; J: TRBJ2-7; size: -; V: TRBV18; D: -
DNA: TGTGCCAGCAGCGCCTTGGGGCGGGAGCTGGGGGATACGCAGTATTTT; CDR3: CASSALGRELGDTQYF; J: TRBJ2-3; size: once; V: TRBV5-6; D: TRBD2
DNA: TGTGCCAGCCTACTCTCTAGCGGGAACGGTGAGCAGTTCTTC; CDR3: CASLLSSGNGEQFF; J: TRBJ2-1; size: -; V: TRBV3-1/TRBV3-2; D: TRBD2
DNA: TGTGCCTGGAGCATTGACACTTATAGCAATCAGCCCCAGCATTTT; CDR3: CAWSIDTYSNQPQHF; J: TRBJ1-5; size: -; V: TRBV30; D: -
DNA: TGCGCCAGCAGCTTGGAATCCCGTGATCAGCCCCAGCATTTT; CDR3: CASSLESRDQPQHF; J: TRBJ1-5; size: -; V: TRBV5-1; D: -
DNA: TGCGCCAGCAGCTTGGTGTTGGGGGCGGGTGAAGCTTTCTTT; CDR3: CASSLVLGAGEAFF; J: TRBJ1-1; size: once; V: TRBV5-1; D: -
DNA: TGTGCCAGCAGTTTTCCCGCCGACAGATCCTACGAGCAGTACTTC; CDR3: CASSFPADRSYEQYF; J: TRBJ2-7; size: -; V: TRBV28; D: -
DNA: TGTGCCAGCAGCTTAGGTGGTGCTGGTGCGAATCAGCCCCAGCATTTT; CDR3: CASSLGGAGANQPQHF; J: TRBJ1-5; size: -; V: TRBV7-9; D: -
DNA: TGTGCCAGCTCACCACCTTATTTGGGGGGCACAGATACGCAGTATTTT; CDR3: CASSPPYLGGTDTQYF; J: TRBJ2-3; size: -; V: TRBV18; D: -
DNA: TGTGCCAGCAGTGACGACAAGACAGATACGCAGTATTTT; CDR3: CASSDDKTDTQYF; J: TRBJ2-3; size: -; V: TRBV25-1; D: -
DNA: TGTGCCAGCTCTCGCGCAAGCTCCTACGAGCAGTACTTC; CDR3: CASSRASSYEQYF; J: TRBJ2-7; size: -; V: TRBV11-2; D: -
DNA: TGTGCCAGCAGCCCGAAGGACAGGGCACTTTACTCTGGGGCCAACGTCCTGACTTTC; CDR3: CASSPKDRALYSGANVLTF; J: TRBJ2-6; size: -; V: TRBV13; D: TRBD1
DNA: TGTGCCAGCACCTGGGTGCCGAACACTGAAGCTTTCTTT; CDR3: CASTWVPNTEAFF; J: TRBJ1-1; size: -; V: TRBV11-2; D: -
DNA: TGTGCCTGGAGTGTATCTCACCTAAGGGCCACAGATACGCAGTATTTT; CDR3: CAWSVSHLRATDTQYF; J: TRBJ2-3; size: -; V: TRBV30; D: -
DNA: TGTGCCAGCAGCCCTGGACAGGGTCCAAACACCATATATTTT; CDR3: CASSPGQGPNTIYF; J: TRBJ1-3; size: -; V: TRBV11-2; D: TRBD1
DNA: TGTGCCAGCAGTTACTCGATATCACGCAGCACTGAAGCTTTCTTT; CDR3: CASSYSISRSTEAFF; J: TRBJ1-1; size: -; V: TRBV6-5; D: -
DNA: TGTGCCAGCAGCACCCTGGGCGGGGCCCTCTCTGGGGCCAACGTCCTGACTTTC; CDR3: CASSTLGGALSGANVLTF; J: TRBJ2-6; size: -; V: TRBV5-6; D: -
DNA: TGTGCCAGCAGTGAGCGGAGTTTCGCACCCTACGAGCAGTACTTC; CDR3: CASSERSFAPYEQYF; J: TRBJ2-7; size: -; V: TRBV2; D: -
DNA: TGTGCCAGCAACTCGGGACAGGCCTCCCATGGCTACACCTTC; CDR3: CASNSGQASHGYTF; J: TRBJ1-2; size: once; V: TRBV28; D: TRBD1
DNA: TGCGCCAGCGGGACTAGCGACAACTACGAGCAGTACTTC; CDR3: CASGTSDNYEQYF; J: TRBJ2-7; size: once; V: TRBV5-1; D: TRBD2
DNA: TGTGCCATCAAGGGGTTGGGGACCGGGCCAAAGGACTCCGGCTACACCTTC; CDR3: CAIKGLGTGPKDSGYTF; J: TRBJ1-2; size: -; V: TRBV10-3; D: -
DNA: TGCGCCAGCAGCTTGGGATCCTCCCACACTGAAGCTTTCTTT; CDR3: CASSLGSSHTEAFF; J: TRBJ1-1; size: -; V: TRBV5-1; D: -
DNA: TGTGCCAGCAGCTTAGTCTTCGACACCGGGGAGCTGTTTTTT; CDR3: CASSLVFDTGELFF; J: TRBJ2-2; size: -; V: TRBV11-2; D: -
DNA: TGCGCCAGCAGCCTTGTTGGGACAACCACTGAAGCTTTCTTT; CDR3: CASSLVGTTTEAFF; J: TRBJ1-1; size: -; V: TRBV5-1; D: -
DNA: TGTGCCAGCAGCTTAGGGCAGAGGGAGACACAGCATTTT; CDR3: CASSLGQRETQHF; J: TRBJ1-5; size: -; V: TRBV11-2; D: -
DNA: TGTGCCAGCAGCATGACAGTTAACTATGGCTACACCTTC; CDR3: CASSMTVNYGYTF; J: TRBJ1-2; size: -; V: TRBV7-2; D: -
DNA: TGTGCCAGCAGCTTAGAAGGCCGATCACCAAACTACAATGAGCAGTTCTTC; CDR3: CASSLEGRSPNYNEQFF; J: TRBJ2-1; size: once; V: TRBV11-2; D: -